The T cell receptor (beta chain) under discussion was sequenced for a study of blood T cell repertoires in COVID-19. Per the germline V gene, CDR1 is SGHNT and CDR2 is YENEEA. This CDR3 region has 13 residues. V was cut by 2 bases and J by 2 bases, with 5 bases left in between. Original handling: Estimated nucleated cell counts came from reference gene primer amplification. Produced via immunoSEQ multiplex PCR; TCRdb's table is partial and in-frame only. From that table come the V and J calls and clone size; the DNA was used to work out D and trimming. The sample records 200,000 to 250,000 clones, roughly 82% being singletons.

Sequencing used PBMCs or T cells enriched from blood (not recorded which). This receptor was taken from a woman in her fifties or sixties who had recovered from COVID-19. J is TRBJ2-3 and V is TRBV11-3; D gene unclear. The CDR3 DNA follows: TGTGCCAGCAGCTTATCCCACACAGATACGCAGTATTTT. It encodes CASSLSHTDTQYF.